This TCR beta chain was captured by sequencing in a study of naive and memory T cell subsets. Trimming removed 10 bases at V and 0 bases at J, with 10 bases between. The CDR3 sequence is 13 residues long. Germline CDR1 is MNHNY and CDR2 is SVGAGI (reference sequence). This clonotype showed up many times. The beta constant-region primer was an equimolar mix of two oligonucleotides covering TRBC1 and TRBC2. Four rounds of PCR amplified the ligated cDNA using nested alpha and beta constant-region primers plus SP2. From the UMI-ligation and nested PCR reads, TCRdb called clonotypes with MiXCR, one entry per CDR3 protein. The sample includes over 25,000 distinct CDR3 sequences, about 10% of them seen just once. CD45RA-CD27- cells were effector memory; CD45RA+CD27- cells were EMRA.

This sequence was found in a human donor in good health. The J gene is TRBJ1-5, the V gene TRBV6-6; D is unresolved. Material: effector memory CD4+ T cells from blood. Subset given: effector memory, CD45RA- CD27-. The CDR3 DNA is TGTGCCACCGGATCGGCTAGCAATCAGCCCCAGCATTTT. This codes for CATGSASNQPQHF.